This T cell receptor (beta chain) originates from a study of T cell responses to AZD1222 COVID-19 vaccine. V was shortened by 0 bases and J by 1 base, with 4 bases between the two germline ends. CDR1 and CDR2 (germline): MNHNY, SVGAGI (reference sequence). The length of the CDR3 is 14 residues. Measured with immunoSEQ multiplex PCR; TCRdb has only the in-frame clones, and not every one. The repertoire holds around 150,000 clones, with about 93% as singletons. The sample here was peripheral blood, taken on day 0 of AZD1222 vaccination. J is TRBJ2-4 and V is TRBV6-6; no clear D gene. The receptor comes from an adult in good health. Here the CDR3 reads CASSYSEAKNIQYF. The CDR3 bases are TGTGCCAGCAGTTACTCCGAGGCCAAAAACATTCAGTACTTC.